This passage covers 32 T cell receptor beta chains from one sample sequenced in a study of T cell repertoires in cytomegalovirus infection. TCRdb redid the calling of the reads with MiXCR, one entry per CDR3 protein. Of some 700,000 distinct CDR3 sequences in the sample, about 30% are singletons; the top ten hold roughly 18%. Antigens of these TCRs are unknown. Sequenced material: cultured PBMCs, taken from culture after CMV antigen stimulation. Receptors were obtained from a human donor in good health (CMV status not recorded). Some clones in this sample may be carry-over from other donors' samples.

The V call is TRBV12-3 or TRBV12-4, the J call TRBJ1-2, with 9 bases lining up with TRBD1. The J segment lost 8 bases and the V segment lost 6 bases, leaving 7 bases of the junction unmatched. This CDR3 is 13 amino acids long. The CDR3: CASSHAGTGGYTF. The CDR3 DNA sequence: TGTGCCAGCAGCCACGCCGGGACAGGGGGCTACACCTTC.

This clonotype was detected ten times or more. The chain couples TRBV6-1 to TRBJ1-5, with D unclear. Germline V CDR1 and CDR2: MNHNS, SASEGT. This CDR3 contains 14 residues. Trimming left V 3 bases short and J 5 bases short, with 11 bases between. The CDR3 reads CASSDGGRYQPQHF. The CDR3 DNA sequence: TGTGCCAGCAGTGATGGTGGGCGGTATCAGCCCCAGCATTTT.

This clonotype was observed at least ten times. The V gene is TRBV7-2, the J gene TRBJ2-3, with D perhaps TRBD1 (6 bases). Trimming shortened V by 1 base and J by 1 base, and 9 bases separated the two germline ends. This CDR3 has 15 residues. From germline, CDR1 is SGHTA and CDR2 FQGNSA. The CDR3: CASSLVSGGTDTQYF. CDR3 sequence (DNA): TGTGCCAGCAGCTTAGTGTCAGGGGGCACAGATACGCAGTATTTT.

The chain joins TRBV5-4 to TRBJ2-1; possible D gene TRBD2, 6 bases. The CDR3 extends over 13 amino acids. Trimming removed 4 bases at V and 7 bases at J, with 12 bases between. Germline V lookup: CDR1 SGHNT, CDR2 YYREEE (reference sequence). The CDR3 DNA sequence: TGTGCCAGCAGCAAACTTGGAGGGAATGAGCAGTTCTTC. Protein: CASSKLGGNEQFF. Looking up the rest from reference TRBV5-4 and TRBJ2-1 gives the full variable domain: ETGVTQSPTHLIKTRGQQVTLRCSSQSGHNTVSWYQQALGQGPQFIFQYYREEENGRGNFPPRFSGLQFPNYSSELNVNALELDDSALYLCASSKLGGNEQFFGPGTRLTVL.

This clonotype was found a few times. This chain joins TRBV11-2 and TRBJ2-5; 8 bases map to TRBD2. In germline, CDR1 is SGHAT, CDR2 FQNNGV. Germline trimming cut 5 bases from V and 5 bases from J; bases unmatched to any gene: 10. The CDR3 is 15 amino acids. This chain's CDR3 is CASSPGGAQTETQYF. The CDR3 DNA follows: TGTGCCAGCAGCCCCGGGGGGGCACAGACGGAGACCCAGTACTTC.

The chain is built from TRBV20-1 and TRBJ2-3; no firm D call. CDR1 is DFQATT, CDR2 SNEGSKA, per germline (reference sequence). V was cut by 3 bases and J by 4 bases, with 17 bases left in between. This CDR3 contains 15 residues. DNA of the CDR3: TGCAGTGCTAGGGTTCTGGGTTACGATGCAGATACGCAGTATTTT. The encoded protein is CSARVLGYDADTQYF.

This rearrangement joins TRBV11-2 to TRBJ2-4; tentative D call: TRBD2 (5 bases). The CDR3 has 14 residues. V lost 6 bases and J lost 9, with 18 bases in between. The germline CDR1 and CDR2 sequences are SGHAT and FQNNGV. CDR3 protein: CASSPGREYTIQYF. The CDR3 bases are TGTGCCAGCAGTCCCGGAAGGGAGTATACCATTCAGTACTTC.

The genes are TRBV7-9 and TRBJ2-1, with 9 positions matching TRBD1. V lost 5 bases, J lost 8 bases, and 10 bases stayed unmatched. Germline V gene lookup returns CDR1 SEHNR and CDR2 FQNEAQ (reference sequence). The CDR3 loop spans 15 amino acids. The CDR3 DNA reads TGTGCCAGCAGCCTACAGGGGGCACGGTTCGATGAGCAGTTCTTC. Protein: CASSLQGARFDEQFF.

This clonotype came up once. The chain links TRBV4-2 to TRBJ1-6, with D unresolved. In germline, CDR1 is LGHNA, CDR2 YNFKEQ. V lost 4 bases and J lost 6, with 13 bases in between. The CDR3 consists of 15 residues. CDR3 loop: CASSRLVRTNSPLHF. The CDR3 nucleotides are TGTGCCAGCAGCCGGCTGGTGAGAACTAATTCACCCCTCCACTTT.

This sequence joins TRBV28 and TRBJ2-7; unclear D gene. CDR1 MDHEN and CDR2 SYDVKM come from the germline V gene. V was shortened by 2 bases and J by 5 bases, with 7 bases between the two germline ends. This CDR3 is built from 12 residues. The CDR3 DNA sequence: TGTGCCAGCAGTTTAGGGTCGAACGAGCAGTACTTC. Its protein is CASSLGSNEQYF.

The chain carries TRBV12-3 or TRBV12-4 and TRBJ2-7, with D possibly being TRBD2 (7 bases). V dropped 6 bases and J dropped 3 bases, with 15 bases sitting between them. The CDR3 extends over 14 amino acids. The CDR3 reads CASSMGGGLYEQYF. The CDR3 bases are TGTGCCAGCAGCATGGGAGGGGGTCTCTACGAGCAGTACTTC.

The J gene is TRBJ2-2, the V gene TRBV5-4; D call uncertain. Deletions cut 0 bases from V and 6 bases from J, with 9 bases between. The CDR3 runs to 14 residues. CDR1 is SGHNT, CDR2 YYREEE, per germline (reference sequence). For the CDR3, the DNA is TGTGCCAGCAGCTTGGTTGCGGTACCCGGGGAGCTGTTTTTT. Translation: CASSLVAVPGELFF.

The genes are TRBV7-9 and TRBJ2-5; no reliable D call. Looked up from germline, CDR1 is SEHNR and CDR2 is FQNEAQ (reference sequence). The length of the CDR3 is 11 residues. V gave up 5 bases and J gave up 5 bases, with 6 bases separating them. In nucleotides, the CDR3 is TGTGCCAGCAGCCAGGTGGAGACCCAGTACTTC. Its translation is CASSQVETQYF.

This clonotype came up a few times. The rearrangement joins TRBV7-9 to TRBJ1-1; D gene unclear. Deletions cut 5 bases from V and 4 bases from J, with 11 bases between. This CDR3 is 13 amino acids long. CDR1 and CDR2 (germline): SEHNR, FQNEAQ (reference sequence). The CDR3 here is CASSPSSGTEAFF. As DNA, the CDR3 is TGTGCCAGCAGCCCGTCGTCTGGCACTGAAGCTTTCTTT.

The chain uses TRBV5-4 and TRBJ1-4; 7 positions match TRBD1. Per germline, CDR1 SGHNT and CDR2 YYREEE (reference sequence). The CDR3 is 15 residues long. Unmatched junction bases numbered 11, after V lost 4 bases and J lost 8 bases. CDR3 sequence: CASSLPGTEGEKLFF. The CDR3 DNA is TGTGCCAGCAGCCTGCCCGGGACAGAGGGGGAAAAACTGTTTTTT.

The chain joins TRBV2 to TRBJ1-2; D possibly corresponds to TRBD1 (5 bases). The V end lost 8 bases, the J end lost 6 bases, and 16 bases lay between the germline ends. Per germline, CDR1 SNHLY and CDR2 FYNNEI. The CDR3 totals 13 residues. The CDR3 DNA reads as TGTGCCAGCCGACAGTCCCCCGGAGATGGCTACACCTTC. Protein sequence: CASRQSPGDGYTF.

This clonotype was seen only a few times. The rearrangement uses TRBV28 and TRBJ1-5, with a tentative D call TRBD1 (5 bases). V was pared by 3 bases and J by 10 bases, with 13 bases between. There are 13 residues in the CDR3. Germline CDR1 and CDR2: MDHEN and SYDVKM. CDR3 in amino acids: CASSFPGEAPQHF. The CDR3 DNA reads TGTGCCAGCAGTTTCCCGGGGGAAGCTCCCCAGCATTTT. The whole variable domain, remainder taken from reference TRBV28 and TRBJ1-5, is DVKVTQSSRYLVKRTGEKVFLECVQDMDHENMFWYRQDPGLGLRLIYFSYDVKMKEKGDIPEGYSVSREKKERFSLILESASTNQTSMYLCASSFPGEAPQHFGDGTRLSIL.

This clonotype was observed a few times. The chain couples TRBV7-6 to TRBJ2-7; either TRBD1 or TRBD2 may supply D (5 bases each). This CDR3 contains 17 residues. V lost 2 bases to trimming and J lost 0 bases, with 17 bases between them. Germline V gene lookup returns CDR1 SGHVS and CDR2 FNYEAQ. CDR3 coding DNA: TGTGCCAGCAGCTTATTGGTGGGACCTACTAGCTCCTACGAGCAGTACTTC. This sequence encodes CASSLLVGPTSSYEQYF.

This clonotype occurred many times. The V gene is TRBV7-2, the J gene TRBJ1-5; D perhaps matches TRBD1 (6 bases). The CDR3 contains 15 residues. V was cut by 3 bases and J by 7 bases, with 16 bases left in between. Germline loops: CDR1 SGHTA, CDR2 FQGNSA. This chain's CDR3 is CASSFTGTSDQPQHF. The CDR3 DNA reads TGTGCCAGCAGCTTCACCGGGACATCGGACCAGCCCCAGCATTTT. Drawing the rest from reference TRBV7-2 and TRBJ1-5, the complete variable domain is GAGVSQSPSNKVTEKGKDVELRCDPISGHTALYWYRQSLGQGLEFLIYFQGNSAPDKSGLPSDRFSAERTGGSVSTLTIQRTQQEDSAVYLCASSFTGTSDQPQHFGDGTRLSIL.

This clonotype showed up just a few times. The gene calls are TRBV7-9 and TRBJ1-6; 8 bases are shared with TRBD1. The length of the CDR3 is 15 residues. The V and J ends lost 5 bases and 14 bases, in that order; junction bases with no gene match: 14. Germline CDR1 reads SEHNR; CDR2 reads FQNEAQ (reference sequence). CDR3 bases: TGTGCCAGCAGCCGTGCACAGGGGGACCGGATGGCCCTCCACTTT. The encoded protein is CASSRAQGDRMALHF.

In this sample, this clonotype turned up a few times. The DNA for the CDR3 is TGCGCCAGCAGCGACTACCCGACAGGCGGACAAGAGACCCAGTACTTC. It is translated as CASSDYPTGGQETQYF. This chain links TRBV5-1 with TRBJ2-5; a possible D gene is TRBD1 (6 bases). Between the trimmed V and J ends, which lost 4 bases and 2 bases, there was a span of 18 bases. The CDR3 consists of 16 residues. Germline values: CDR1 SGHRS, CDR2 YFSETQ.

CDR3 in amino acids: CASSEGGGQGYGYTF. As DNA, the CDR3 is TGCGCCAGCAGTGAAGGGGGGGGGCAGGGCTATGGCTACACCTTC. The chain links TRBV4-3 to TRBJ1-2; D possibly corresponds to TRBD1 (6 bases). Germline CDR1 is LGHNA and CDR2 is YSLEER. This CDR3 contains 15 residues. Trimming pared 6 bases from V and 4 bases from J, leaving 18 bases between.

This sequence joins TRBV19 and TRBJ2-1; D remains ambiguous. The V and J ends lost 7 bases and 4 bases respectively, with 17 bases between them. This CDR3 has 15 amino acids. The V gene's germline CDR1 is LNHDA and CDR2 SQIVND (reference sequence). The CDR3 protein is CASTRAVHPYNEQFF. CDR3 nucleotides: TGTGCCAGTACCCGGGCAGTCCACCCGTACAATGAGCAGTTCTTC.

The rearrangement links TRBV4-3 to TRBJ1-5, with D maybe TRBD1 (6 bases). This CDR3 comprises 14 residues. With 3 bases removed from V and 6 bases from J, the gap between germline ends came to 12 bases. CDR1 is LGHNA, CDR2 YSLEER, per germline. CDR3 nucleotide sequence: TGCGCCAGCAGCCACTCCACAGGGAGTCAGCCCCAGCATTTT. Translation gives CASSHSTGSQPQHF.

V and J are TRBV4-2 and TRBJ1-1; D is unclear. This CDR3 spans 14 amino acids. Trimming stripped 0 bases from V and 2 bases from J, with 7 bases between. Germline CDR1 LGHNA, CDR2 YNFKEQ. The CDR3 is CASSQEGRNTEAFF. The CDR3 coding sequence is TGTGCCAGCAGCCAAGAAGGGAGAAACACTGAAGCTTTCTTT.

This clonotype was recorded at least ten times. CDR3 coding DNA: TGTGCCAGCAGTGAAGGGGGCCACAATCAGCCCCAGCATTTT. It specifies CASSEGGHNQPQHF. The chain uses TRBV6-1 and TRBJ1-5, with D perhaps matching TRBD1 (5 bases). V lost 1 base, J lost 3 bases, and 7 bases lay in between. Germline V gene data show CDR1 as MNHNS and CDR2 as SASEGT. The CDR3 loop spans 14 amino acids.

This rearrangement joins TRBV7-9 to TRBJ2-7; tentatively, D is TRBD2 (5 bases). Germline CDR1 is SEHNR and CDR2 is FQNEAQ (reference sequence). The CDR3 has 18 amino acids. V gave up 5 bases and J gave up 2 bases, with 25 bases separating them. CDR3 loop: CASSESRAAGRSTYEQYF. The DNA for the CDR3 is TGTGCCAGCAGCGAAAGTAGGGCGGCGGGTCGTTCTACCTACGAGCAGTACTTC. The full variable domain, its missing parts supplied by reference TRBV7-9 and TRBJ2-7, is DTGVSQNPRHKITKRGQNVTFRCDPISEHNRLYWYRQTLGQGPEFLTYFQNEAQLEKSRLLSDRFSAERPKGSFSTLEIQRTEQGDSAMYLCASSESRAAGRSTYEQYFGPGTRLTVT.

There are a few counts of this clonotype. The chain joins TRBV25-1 to TRBJ2-1; 8 bases align to TRBD1. The germline V gene encodes CDR1 MGHDK and CDR2 SYGVNS. The CDR3 runs 14 residues. Germline trimming cut 5 bases from V and 9 bases from J; bases unmatched to any gene: 9. The CDR3 DNA sequence: TGTGCCAGCAGTTTGTTCCCCACAGGGGGTGAGCAGTTCTTC. This sequence encodes CASSLFPTGGEQFF.

This clonotype was picked up a small number of times. The chain is built from TRBV7-8 and TRBJ2-6; 11 bases line up with TRBD1. Germline lookup yields CDR1 SGHVS and CDR2 FQNEAQ. The CDR3 runs 20 residues. J was trimmed by 0 bases and V by 5 bases; bases with no gene match: 12. Written as DNA, the CDR3 is TGTGCCAGCAGCGCCGGTTACCGGGACAGGGGGTTCTCTGGGGCCAACGTCCTGACTTTC. Protein product: CASSAGYRDRGFSGANVLTF.

J is TRBJ2-5 and V is TRBV10-3; the D gene is possibly TRBD2 (5 bases). CDR1 ENHRY and CDR2 SYGVKD come from the germline V gene. The CDR3 is 13 residues long. Trimming took off 8 bases at V and 4 bases at J, with 14 bases between the two ends. The CDR3, as DNA: TGTGCCATCGAGGCAAGGGCGGGAGAGACCCAGTACTTC. Its protein is CAIEARAGETQYF.

This chain uses TRBV19 with TRBJ2-3; 8 bases are a match to TRBD2. Per germline, CDR1 LNHDA and CDR2 SQIVND (reference sequence). The CDR3 sequence is 17 residues long. The trim removed 5 bases at V and 0 bases at J, leaving 10 bases unmatched. The CDR3 here is CASSPRTSWPSTDTQYF. CDR3 DNA: TGTGCCAGTAGTCCCCGGACTAGCTGGCCTAGCACAGATACGCAGTATTTT.

This chain uses TRBV29-1 with TRBJ1-2; 7 bases map to TRBD1. The CDR3 runs 14 residues. The ends lost 0 bases at V and 13 bases at J; junction bases unmatched: 14. Germline V gene data show CDR1 as SQVTM and CDR2 as ANQGSEA. Here the CDR3 DNA reads TGCAGCGTTGAAGATATCACAGGGGCCTCTGCATTCACCTTC. Protein: CSVEDITGASAFTF.